This T cell receptor (beta chain) was recovered during a study of shared clonotypes between healthy human individuals. Trimming stripped 4 bases from V and 5 bases from J, with 24 bases between. This CDR3 contains 17 residues. CDR1 SGDLS and CDR2 YYNGEE come from the germline V gene. General study points: The study's rarefaction showed incomplete sorted-subset sequencing despite large depth. Naive subsets usually exceeded memory subsets in estimated richness.

CD45RO-negative cells were positively selected for CCR7, leaving out terminally differentiated effector memory CD45RA+ cells. Donors, without exception, were Caucasian adults residing in Nashville, Tennessee. TCRdb keeps only in-frame clones here, not all; method: immunoSEQ multiplex PCR. Found here are roughly 890,000 clones, 90% to 95% of them singletons; the top ten hold around 24%. As to this clone: Its antigen remains unknown.

Sequencing was performed on naive CD8+ T cells sorted from blood. The TCR originated in a man aged 25-45 years in good health. This rearrangement joins TRBV9 to TRBJ2-5, with a tentative D call TRBD2 (6 bases). CDR3: CASSPGWEVGGMETQYF. CDR3 bases: TGTGCCAGCAGCCCTGGCTGGGAGGTTGGGGGAATGGAGACCCAGTACTTC.